In this sample, the clone carrying this T cell receptor (beta chain) turned up many times. Its specificity is unknown. Primed by a sample-barcoded 5' primer and a J-beta primer mix, a second PCR proceeded for 7 to 11 cycles. Each CDR3 protein is one row after TCRdb ran MiXCR on the 5' RACE reads. This sample has 800,000 or so distinct CDR3 sequences, with about half found just once. The CDR3 is 15 amino acids. CDR1 and CDR2 from the germline V gene are LNHNV and YYDKDF (reference sequence). V was clipped by 0 bases and J by 9 bases; unmatched bases: 8. The data derive from a study of blood T cells in healthy people across ages. Whole-study results and caveats: Significant beta diversity loss was already apparent by age about 42, declining roughly linearly.

The material sequenced was blood. The V gene is TRBV15, the J gene TRBJ2-7, with 10 positions matching TRBD1. The sequence was obtained from a man aged 80 or over in good health. This chain's CDR3 is CATSRDRTGGNGQYF. Written as DNA, the CDR3 is TGTGCCACCAGCAGAGATCGGACAGGGGGGAATGGGCAGTACTTC.